These T cell receptor beta chains were read from a single sample in a study of blood T cell repertoires in COVID-19. Data came from immunoSEQ multiplex PCR; TCRdb stores just in-frame clones and leaves some out. The sample has 150,000 or so clones, about 86% seen once; the top ten hold roughly 7%. Material: peripheral blood. The receptors come from a man over 45 with active or convalescent COVID-19. The CDR3 runs from the conserved cysteine through the conserved F or W. D genes are given only for firm matches. Size tells how often a clone was seen (once, few, many) or the class of an expanded clone, and some rows leave it out.

-,TRBV11-2,-,TRBJ1-3,TGTGCCAGCAGAAAGTCAGGAAGCTCTGGAAACACCATATATTTT,CASRKSGSSGNTIYF
-,TRBV19,-,TRBJ1-4,TGTGCCAGTAGTATAGTAGGGGTGAATGAAAAACTGTTTTTT,CASSIVGVNEKLFF
-,TRBV6-5,-,TRBJ1-5,TGTGCCAGCAGTCCCCACAGCCTTAGCAATCAGCCCCAGCATTTT,CASSPHSLSNQPQHF
TRBD2,TRBV7-9,-,TRBJ2-1,TGTGCCAGCAGCTCAACGCGACGACCGGGACTACAACGGTTCAATGAGCAGTTCTTC,CASSSTRRPGLQRFNEQFF
-,TRBV3-1/TRBV3-2,-,TRBJ2-1,TGTGCCAGCAGCCCCCCGCTACGGGAAAGCTCCTACAATGAGCAGTTCTTC,CASSPPLRESSYNEQFF
-,TRBV4-2,-,TRBJ2-5,TGTGCCAGCAGCCAAGGGTCCGCGGACCAAGAGACCCAGTACTTC,CASSQGSADQETQYF
-,TRBV15,once,TRBJ1-6,TGTGCCACCAAACAGGCCAATTATAATTCACCCCTCCACTTT,CATKQANYNSPLHF
TRBD2,TRBV4-2,-,TRBJ2-1,TGTGCCAGCAGCCAAAGGGCAACTTGGCTAGCGGAGAAGAACCGGGAGCAGTTCTTC,CASSQRATWLAEKNREQFF
-,TRBV11-3,-,TRBJ2-7,TGTGCCAGCAGCTTAGTGAGGGAAGTACACGAGCAGTACTTC,CASSLVREVHEQYF
-,TRBV19,-,TRBJ1-2,TGTGCCAGTTCTTTTACAAACAGGGAAGTAAGCTACACCTTC,CASSFTNREVSYTF
TRBD1,TRBV18,once,TRBJ1-2,TGTGCCAGCTCATCTTCGCGACAGGGGTATGATGGCTACACCTTC,CASSSSRQGYDGYTF
TRBD2,TRBV2,-,TRBJ2-5,TGTGCCAGCAGTGATAGGACTAGTGGGGAGACCCAGTACTTC,CASSDRTSGETQYF
-,TRBV4-1,-,TRBJ2-5,TGCGCCAGCAGCCAAGTACAGGGTCGGGAGACCCAGTACTTC,CASSQVQGRETQYF
TRBD1,TRBV2,-,TRBJ1-4,TGTGCCAGCAGTGGTCGACAGGGGGCGGGTGAAAAACTGTTTTTT,CASSGRQGAGEKLFF
-,TRBV5-4,-,TRBJ2-1,TGTGCCAGCAGCTTGAGGCAGGGGTTGGGTCTTGAGCAGTTCTTC,CASSLRQGLGLEQFF
TRBD2,TRBV9,-,TRBJ2-1,TGTGCCAGCAACCGAGGATCTAGCGGGGGGCCCAATGAGCAGTTCTTC,CASNRGSSGGPNEQFF
-,TRBV30,-,TRBJ2-3,TGTGCCTGGAGTGGGATGGCGGGGTCCTTGGATACGCAGTATTTT,CAWSGMAGSLDTQYF
-,TRBV13,-,TRBJ2-2,TGTGCCAGCAGCTTCGAGGGAACCAATTCGAACACCGGGGAGCTGTTTTTT,CASSFEGTNSNTGELFF
-,TRBV7-9,once,TRBJ2-7,TGTGCCAGCAGCTTAGCCGGGGGTTACGAGCAGTACTTC,CASSLAGGYEQYF
-,TRBV7-3,-,TRBJ1-2,TGTGCCAGCAGCTTAAAAGGGGGAGCTAACTATGGCTACACCTTC,CASSLKGGANYGYTF
-,TRBV19,-,TRBJ1-1,TGTGCCAGCAAAAGTCAGGGTGGCACTGAAGCTTTCTTT,CASKSQGGTEAFF
TRBD1,TRBV11-3,-,TRBJ1-6,TGTGCCAGCAGACAAAGACAGGGATCGACTTCACCCCTCCACTTT,CASRQRQGSTSPLHF
TRBD1,TRBV12-5,-,TRBJ2-1,TGTGCTAGTGGTTTGGTACGGTTAGGGGGCTCCCACAATGAGCAGTTCTTC,CASGLVRLGGSHNEQFF
TRBD1,TRBV7-8,-,TRBJ1-2,TGTGCCAGCAGCGCCCGGGACAGGGGCTATGGCTACACCTTC,CASSARDRGYGYTF
-,TRBV5-6,-,TRBJ2-1,TGTGCCAGCAGCTCCGACAGATACAATGAGCAGTTCTTC,CASSSDRYNEQFF
TRBD1,TRBV5-5,once,TRBJ1-5,TGTGCCAGCAGCGACGGACAGGGTGATCAGCCCCAGCATTTT,CASSDGQGDQPQHF
-,TRBV19,once,TRBJ1-2,TGTGCCAGTAGTATAACCGGGGGGAACTATGGCTACACCTTC,CASSITGGNYGYTF
-,TRBV27,-,TRBJ1-1,TGTGCCAGCAGTTTACACCCACTCCAGGGGAACACTGAAGCTTTCTTT,CASSLHPLQGNTEAFF
-,TRBV25-1,-,TRBJ1-6,TGTGCCAGCAGTGACGATGCAGGTCCTTTTAATTCACCCCTCCACTTT,CASSDDAGPFNSPLHF
TRBD2,TRBV6-5,-,TRBJ2-3,TGTGCCAGCAGCGGCAGCGGGGGCACAGATACGCAGTATTTT,CASSGSGGTDTQYF
-,TRBV3-1/TRBV3-2,-,TRBJ1-1,TGTGCCAGCAGCCTCGGGAGGGTGACTGAAGCTTTCTTT,CASSLGRVTEAFF
-,TRBV6-2/TRBV6-3,-,TRBJ1-2,TGTGCCAGCAGTTCCTCAGGGCGGCGGGCTGGCTACACCTTC,CASSSSGRRAGYTF
TRBD2,TRBV5-4,-,TRBJ2-2,TGTGCCAGCAGCTTGCGGGGGGCCGGGGAGCTGTTTTTT,CASSLRGAGELFF
-,TRBV7-6,-,TRBJ1-5,TGTGCCAGCAGCTTGGGGGGGAGCGATCAGCCCCAGCATTTT,CASSLGGSDQPQHF
TRBD1,TRBV5-4,-,TRBJ1-6,TGTGCCAGCAGCTTAGACAGGGGCTATAATTCACCCCTCCACTTT,CASSLDRGYNSPLHF
TRBD2,TRBV7-3,-,TRBJ2-7,TGTGCCAGCAGCTTTTCCCCCGGGACTAACTACGAGCAGTACTTC,CASSFSPGTNYEQYF
TRBD2,TRBV15,few,TRBJ2-3,TGTGCCACCAGCAGAGAGGGACTAGCGGGGGCCGGGACCGCAGATACGCAGTATTTT,CATSREGLAGAGTADTQYF
TRBD1,TRBV25-1,-,TRBJ2-5,TGTGCCAGCAGACCGACAGGGGGCGGTGAGACCCAGTACTTC,CASRPTGGGETQYF
-,TRBV4-3,-,TRBJ2-4,TGCGCCAGCAGCCAAAGGGGGACCAAAAACATTCAGTACTTC,CASSQRGTKNIQYF
TRBD2,TRBV6-6,-,TRBJ2-2,TGTGCCAGCAGGGCGGGAGGATCTGCCGGGGAGCTGTTTTTT,CASRAGGSAGELFF
-,TRBV27,-,TRBJ2-7,TGTGCCAGCACCTTACGTAGCGGCTCCTACGAGCAGTACTTC,CASTLRSGSYEQYF
TRBD1,TRBV6-6,-,TRBJ1-2,TGTGCCAGCAGTTACCCGCAGGGGGCGTCTGGCTACACCTTC,CASSYPQGASGYTF
-,TRBV19,-,TRBJ1-1,TGTGCCAGTAGTCCCTCTTCGACAAGGACATCCACTGAAGCTTTCTTT,CASSPSSTRTSTEAFF